This TCR beta chain was sequenced during a study of T cells in localized non-small cell lung cancer. Some clones are missing from TCRdb's copy, which holds only in-frame ones; the method was immunoSEQ multiplex PCR. The top ten clones hold roughly a sixth of a sample with almost 3,000 clones, 36% of them seen once. Study-level findings and limits: Measurement of T cell clonality placed uninvolved adjacent lung highest, above the level in tumor. Adjacent lung tissue had a median roughly 52 of the top 100 clones found in the tumor.

A note on this clone: Its antigen is still unknown.

The CDR3 loop spans 13 amino acids. Germline assignment: CDR1 LNHDA and CDR2 SQIVND (reference sequence). The V and J ends lost 4 bases and 8 bases respectively, with 14 bases between them. V and J are TRBV19 and TRBJ1-1; the D is unclear. This receptor was identified in a male donor older than 55 with stage I squamous cell lung carcinoma. The sequencing here drew on lung tumor tissue, taken before any cancer treatment. The CDR3 loop reads CASSKEALTEAFF. The CDR3 nucleotides are TGTGCCAGTAGTAAGGAGGCCCTCACCGAAGCTTTCTTT.